A selection of T cell receptor beta chains follows, all from one sample in a study of molecular identifiers for immune sequencing clone quantification. TCRdb recomputed calls from the PCR reads with MiXCR, one row per CDR3 protein. The sample includes about 320,000 distinct CDR3 sequences, 24% seen only once; the top ten take about 0.71%. The sample was naive CD8+ T cells from blood, with Jurkat cell RNA spiked in. These receptors all stem from a human donor in good health. Some libraries in this study had Jurkat cell RNA spiked in. CDR3s include the opening cysteine and the closing phenylalanine or tryptophan. D genes are given only for firm matches. Clone size, where shown, is once, few, many, or a class for clones that have expanded.

17,many,TRBJ2-3,TRBD2,TRBV7-8,CASSIRVGEGHSDTQYF,TGTGCCAGCAGCATTAGAGTGGGGGAGGGGCACTCGGATACGCAGTATTTT
13,-,TRBJ2-2,-,TRBV20-1,CSAPAGFTGELFF,TGCAGTGCCCCCGCGGGGTTCACCGGGGAGCTGTTTTTT
16,many,TRBJ1-1,TRBD1,TRBV2,CASSQGQGIKYTEAFF,TGTGCCAGCAGCCAGGGACAGGGGATTAAGTACACTGAAGCTTTCTTT
15,-,TRBJ2-5,-,TRBV21-1,CASSKYKGPPAAQYF,TGTGCCAGCAGCAAATATAAGGGACCCCCCGCGGCCCAGTACTTC
14,-,TRBJ2-1,-,TRBV6-5,CASSYGGQYNEQFF,TGTGCCAGCAGTTACGGTGGACAGTACAATGAGCAGTTCTTC
16,few,TRBJ2-7,-,TRBV6-5,CASSYSGSGVSYEQYF,TGTGCCAGCAGTTACTCAGGGTCAGGGGTCTCCTACGAGCAGTACTTC
15,many,TRBJ1-1,TRBD1,TRBV5-5,CASSLDRGLLVVAFF,TGTGCCAGCAGCTTGGACAGGGGGCTCTTGGTTGTCGCTTTCTTT
13,many,TRBJ1-1,-,TRBV7-9,CASSLAHTSEAFF,TGTGCCAGCAGCTTAGCCCACACCTCGGAAGCTTTCTTT
13,few,TRBJ2-7,-,TRBV25-1,CASTGQEGYEQYF,TGTGCCAGCACTGGGCAGGAAGGCTACGAGCAGTACTTC
19,few,TRBJ1-3,TRBD1,TRBV30,CAWSVWTGLTGYSGNTIYF,TGTGCCTGGAGTGTATGGACAGGGCTTACAGGGTACTCTGGAAACACCATATATTTT
16,few,TRBJ1-5,TRBD1,TRBV13,CASSQGGYNSNQPQHF,TGTGCCAGCAGCCAAGGGGGCTACAATAGCAATCAGCCCCAGCATTTT
14,-,TRBJ1-5,TRBD1,TRBV6-2/TRBV6-3,CASNHGQGRQPQHF,TGTGCCAGCAACCATGGACAGGGACGTCAGCCCCAGCATTTT
15,many,TRBJ1-5,-,TRBV4-1,CASSQVEQRNQPQHF,TGCGCCAGCAGCCAAGTGGAACAGCGAAATCAGCCCCAGCATTTT
13,few,TRBJ2-3,-,TRBV4-2,CASSQARDSTQYF,TGTGCCAGCAGCCAAGCCCGGGACTCAACGCAGTATTTT
15,few,TRBJ2-3,TRBD2,TRBV11-2,CASSYPLAGSDTQYF,TGTGCCAGCAGCTACCCCCTAGCGGGATCGGATACGCAGTATTTT
14,many,TRBJ2-5,-,TRBV12-3/TRBV12-4,CASSIQGLEETQYF,TGTGCCAGCAGTATTCAGGGGCTAGAAGAGACCCAGTACTTC
15,many,TRBJ2-1,TRBD2,TRBV27,CASSLTRGGRNEQFF,TGTGCCAGCAGTTTAACGCGGGGGGGCCGCAATGAGCAGTTCTTC
14,-,TRBJ2-7,-,TRBV12-3/TRBV12-4,CASSLARAPYEQYF,TGTGCCAGCAGTTTAGCCCGGGCCCCCTACGAGCAGTACTTC
15,-,TRBJ2-5,-,TRBV20-1,CSARAPGAFLVTQYF,TGCAGTGCTAGAGCGCCGGGAGCATTTTTAGTGACCCAGTACTTC
12,many,TRBJ2-6,-,TRBV12-3/TRBV12-4,CASRGVANVLTF,TGTGCCAGCAGAGGGGTGGCCAACGTCCTGACTTTC
17,-,TRBJ2-3,-,TRBV27,CASSLSITGLTTDTQYF,TGTGCCAGCAGTTTATCGATTACGGGACTTACCACAGATACGCAGTATTTT
15,few,TRBJ2-5,-,TRBV4-3,CASSAATARGETQYF,TGCGCCAGCAGCGCAGCGACAGCCCGCGGGGAGACCCAGTACTTC